This TCR beta chain was captured by sequencing in a study of neoadjuvant nivolumab and ipilimumab in lung cancer. Looking at the study overall: The combination arm added day-1 ipilimumab 1 mg/kg to nivolumab 3 mg/kg on days 1, 15, 29. Study findings and constraints: Only a single major-pathologic-response sample was available for clonality analysis. Only two of four nivolumab-treated tumors gained richness and clonality by surgery. TCR richness and clonality were higher in tumors than adjacent uninvolved lung.

Remarks on this clone: Its target is unknown.

Sequencing used immunoSEQ multiplex PCR; TCRdb keeps in-frame clones, though not all of them. Here the sample spans thousands of clones, 88% being singletons. The CDR3 spans 18 residues. V dropped 1 base and J dropped 4; count of bases not matched to a gene: 11. Germline assignment: CDR1 MGHDK and CDR2 SYGVNS. The sample here was tumor tissue, taken after neoadjuvant nivolumab, alone or with ipilimumab, at or shortly before surgery. The source is an adult with non-small cell lung cancer. The J gene is TRBJ2-7, the V gene TRBV25-1, with TRBD2 matching 12 bases. CDR3 in amino acids: CASSESPLAGGIKYEQYF. The CDR3 DNA reads TGTGCCAGCAGTGAATCCCCCCTAGCGGGAGGGATTAAGTACGAGCAGTACTTC.